This T cell receptor beta chain stems from a study of identical twins. Study-level findings and limits: Abundant beta clonotypes from cord blood had fewer insertions, unlike memory repertoires, which showed none.

This clonotype was counted only a few times. Its antigen is unknown. A universal primer binding site was introduced by template switching. The final cDNA contained unique molecular identifiers. TCRdb recomputed calls from the 5' RACE reads with MiXCR, one row per CDR3 protein. Of around 500,000 distinct CDR3 sequences in the sample, over 12% were seen once. The V and J ends lost 0 bases and 5 bases respectively, with 21 bases between them. There are 18 residues in the CDR3. Germline V lookup: CDR1 SGDLS, CDR2 YYNGEE. These data were also reused for a study on yellow fever vaccine responses in identical twins.

Specimen: CD4+ T cells sorted from blood. This chain links TRBV9 with TRBJ2-4; maybe TRBD1 (6 bases). This TCR derives from a young woman in good health. CDR3 residues: CASSVASTGLGNENIQYF. CDR3 sequence (DNA): TGTGCCAGCAGCGTAGCTTCCACAGGGCTGGGTAACGAAAACATTCAGTACTTC.